The clone carrying this T cell receptor (beta chain) was counted only a few times. Its antigen remains unidentified. What was sequenced were expressed TCRB transcripts, since all of the isolated RNA had been reverse transcribed. Method: immunoSEQ multiplex PCR; TCRdb's copy keeps in-frame clones and lacks some. This sample has around 400,000 clones, with more than 13% found just once. The length of the CDR3 is 16 residues. Germline V gene data show CDR1 as LGHNA and CDR2 as YSLEER. V lost 1 base and J 3 bases, leaving 13 bases between the germline ends. These data are taken from a study of beta chain features in type 1 diabetes. Looking at the study overall: No age, gender or cell yield differences were seen between patients and healthy donors. Study conclusions and caveats: Naive, central memory and regulatory TCRB repertoires appeared more similar among patients than healthy donors.

Roughly 100 mL of blood, on average, came from one heparinised draw per donor. The rearrangement joins TRBV4-3 to TRBJ2-1; weak D call: TRBD1 (5 bases). The receptor was isolated from a woman aged 18-29 years in good health. The sequencing sample was made of naive CD4+ T cells from blood. The CDR3 is CASSQGGQPNYNEQFF. CDR3 bases: TGCGCCAGCAGCCAAGGGGGCCAACCCAACTACAATGAGCAGTTCTTC.